This TCR beta chain is from a study of PD-1 and CTLA-4 blockade in melanoma. The table came from immunoSEQ multiplex PCR; TCRdb's copy has only in-frame clones and leaves some out. The sample contains approximately 15,000 clones, about 73% of which appear only once. CDR3 size: 16 residues. Germline assignment: CDR1 SGHTA and CDR2 FQGNSA. V gave up 5 bases and J gave up 3 bases, with 18 bases separating them. This receptor was taken from a human donor with melanoma. The chain links TRBV7-2 to TRBJ2-3; no definite D call. Sequencing was performed on CD8+ T cells from peripheral blood, taken from a patient given anti-PD-1 treatment. CDR3 loop: CASSPRQRLETDTQYF. CDR3 DNA: TGTGCCAGCAGCCCGAGGCAGCGCTTAGAAACAGATACGCAGTATTTT. Full variable domain (remainder filled in from reference TRBV7-2 and TRBJ2-3): GAGVSQSPSNKVTEKGKDVELRCDPISGHTALYWYRQSLGQGLEFLIYFQGNSAPDKSGLPSDRFSAERTGGSVSTLTIQRTQQEDSAVYLCASSPRQRLETDTQYFGPGTRLTVL.